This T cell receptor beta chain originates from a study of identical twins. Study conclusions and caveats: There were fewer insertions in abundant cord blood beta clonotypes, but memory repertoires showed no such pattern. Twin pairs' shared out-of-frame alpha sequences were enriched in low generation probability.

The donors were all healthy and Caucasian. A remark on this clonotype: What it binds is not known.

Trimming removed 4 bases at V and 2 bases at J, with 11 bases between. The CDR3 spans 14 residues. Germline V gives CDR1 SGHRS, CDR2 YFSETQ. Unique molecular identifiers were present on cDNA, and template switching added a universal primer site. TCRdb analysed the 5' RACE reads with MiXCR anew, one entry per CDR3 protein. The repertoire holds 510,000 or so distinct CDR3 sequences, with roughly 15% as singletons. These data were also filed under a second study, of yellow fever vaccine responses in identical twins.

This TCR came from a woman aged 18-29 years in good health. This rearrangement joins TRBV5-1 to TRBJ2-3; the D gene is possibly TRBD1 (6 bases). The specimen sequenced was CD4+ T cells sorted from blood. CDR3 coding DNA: TGCGCCAGCAGCGTGGACAGATCCACAGATACGCAGTATTTT. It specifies CASSVDRSTDTQYF.